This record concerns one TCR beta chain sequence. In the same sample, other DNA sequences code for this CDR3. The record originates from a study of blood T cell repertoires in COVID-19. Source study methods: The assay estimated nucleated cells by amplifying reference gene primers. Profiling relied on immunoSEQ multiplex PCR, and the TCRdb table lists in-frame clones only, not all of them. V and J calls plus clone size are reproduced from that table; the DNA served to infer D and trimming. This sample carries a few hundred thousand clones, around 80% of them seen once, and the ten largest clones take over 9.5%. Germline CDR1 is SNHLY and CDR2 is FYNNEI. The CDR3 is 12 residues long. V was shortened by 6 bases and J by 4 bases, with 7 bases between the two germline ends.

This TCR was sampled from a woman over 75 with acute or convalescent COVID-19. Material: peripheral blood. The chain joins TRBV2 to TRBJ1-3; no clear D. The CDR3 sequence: CASRGGGNTIYF. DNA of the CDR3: TGTGCCAGCAGGGGCGGGGGAAACACCATATATTTT.